One and the same sample provided the 10 T cell receptor beta chains below, sequenced in a study of blood T cell repertoires in COVID-19. TCRdb's table, derived via immunoSEQ multiplex PCR, lists solely in-frame clones and lacks some. The data show roughly 60,000 clones, with 83% seen just once and 9.5% to 13% held by the top ten. Sequencing used peripheral blood. These receptors originate from a man in his forties or fifties with COVID-19, enrolled during active disease.

The genes are TRBV28 and TRBJ1-1; no firm D call. The CDR3 runs 14 residues. Germline values: CDR1 MDHEN, CDR2 SYDVKM. Deletions cut 6 bases from V and 0 bases from J, with 11 bases between. DNA for the CDR3: TGTGCCAGCAGCTTGAGTACGATGAACACTGAAGCTTTCTTT. It codes for CASSLSTMNTEAFF.

The chain recombines TRBV19 with TRBJ1-4; TRBD1 aligns across 7 bases. This CDR3 region has 14 residues. Looked up from germline, CDR1 is LNHDA and CDR2 is SQIVND (reference sequence). V gave up 6 bases and J gave up 6 bases; unmatched junction bases: 7. CDR3 region: CASRSGQNHEKLFF. CDR3 bases: TGTGCCAGTAGGTCGGGACAGAATCATGAAAAACTGTTTTTT.

The chain links TRBV9 to TRBJ2-1, with 9 bases aligning to TRBD2. The CDR3 contains 15 residues. The germline gives CDR1 SGDLS, CDR2 YYNGEE. V dropped 0 bases and J dropped 7; count of bases not matched to a gene: 5. CDR3 amino acids: CASSVVASGMNEQFF. The CDR3 bases are TGTGCCAGCAGCGTAGTGGCTAGCGGGATGAATGAGCAGTTCTTC.

The V call is TRBV21-1, the J call TRBJ2-2; TRBD2 is the table's D call, not checked against the DNA. TRBV21-1 corresponds to a pseudogene. This CDR3 has 24 amino acids. The CDR3 loop reads CASSKGWAGLRSGLAGEETGELFF. CDR3 bases: TGTGCCAGCAGCAAAGGGTGGGCAGGTTTACGCTCGGGACTAGCGGGAGAGGAGACCGGGGAGCTGTTTTTT.

The chain's CDR3 is CASSFSTETQYF. CDR3 in DNA: TGTGCCAGCAGCTTCTCTACGGAGACCCAGTACTTC. V is TRBV7-2 and J is TRBJ2-5; D not certain. Germline-derived CDR1 and CDR2 are SGHTA and FQGNSA. The CDR3 length is 12 residues. Trimming shortened V by 3 bases and J by 5 bases, and 7 bases separated the two germline ends. Full variable domain (outside the CDR3, taken from reference TRBV7-2 and TRBJ2-5): GAGVSQSPSNKVTEKGKDVELRCDPISGHTALYWYRQSLGQGLEFLIYFQGNSAPDKSGLPSDRFSAERTGGSVSTLTIQRTQQEDSAVYLCASSFSTETQYFGPGTRLLVL.

This sequence joins TRBV5-1 and TRBJ1-1, with TRBD1 as a possible D gene (6 bases). The CDR3 runs 15 residues. V lost 0 bases, J lost 4 bases, and 13 bases lay in between. Germline V gene data show CDR1 as SGHRS and CDR2 as YFSETQ. DNA of the CDR3: TGCGCCAGCAGCTTGGAGCCAGGGGCGGCCACTGAAGCTTTCTTT. Amino acids: CASSLEPGAATEAFF.

The chain uses TRBV10-3 and TRBJ1-5, with TRBD1 identical over 9 bases. The CDR3 contains 15 residues. V lost 4 bases, J lost 5 bases, and 6 bases stayed unmatched. Per the germline V gene, CDR1 is ENHRY and CDR2 is SYGVKD. The CDR3 loop is CAISGTGGVDQPQHF. The CDR3 nucleotides read TGTGCCATCAGTGGAACAGGGGGCGTCGATCAGCCCCAGCATTTT.

V and J are TRBV27 and TRBJ1-2, with 9 bases matching TRBD1. V gave up 3 bases and J gave up 4 bases; unmatched junction bases: 3. The CDR3 spans 14 residues. Germline CDR1 reads MNHEY; CDR2 reads SMNVEV (reference sequence). The CDR3 nucleotides read TGTGCCAGCAGTTTTTCGGGACAGGGCTATGGCTACACCTTC. Protein product: CASSFSGQGYGYTF.

V usage is TRBV9 and J usage is TRBJ2-2, with TRBD2 as a possible D gene (6 bases). Germline lookup yields CDR1 SGDLS and CDR2 YYNGEE. This CDR3 is built from 16 residues. V lost 0 bases, J lost 2 bases, and 11 bases lay in between. The CDR3: CASSVVDGRNTGELFF. In DNA form, the CDR3 reads TGTGCCAGCAGCGTAGTAGACGGGAGAAACACCGGGGAGCTGTTTTTT.

V and J are TRBV11-2 and TRBJ1-1; 9 positions match TRBD1. V shed 4 bases and J 4 bases; nucleotides not matched to a gene: 4. The CDR3 spans 14 residues. CDR1 SGHAT and CDR2 FQNNGV come from the germline V gene. The CDR3 nucleotides are TGTGCCAGCAGCTCCGGGACAGGGAGCACTGAAGCTTTCTTT. Its translation: CASSSGTGSTEAFF.